This T cell receptor beta chain appears in the sequencing data of a study of beta chain features in type 1 diabetes. This CDR3 contains 15 residues. CDR1 is MNHEY and CDR2 is SVGAGI in the germline V gene. V trimming: 7 bases; J trimming: 6 bases; junction bases outside the gene matches: 12. Study conclusions and caveats: All four CD4+ subsets from Type 1 diabetes patients carried moderately but significantly shorter TCRB CDR3s. A cDNA-based sequencing approach could over-represent cells with high TCR expression.

Of the isolated RNA, all was reverse transcribed, and so the sequenced material was expressed TCRB transcripts. Assay: immunoSEQ multiplex PCR; the TCRdb copy retains only in-frame clones and omits some. The data contain around 250,000 clones, around 15% of them seen just once; the ten biggest clones take up about 0.016%. For this clone: Its specificity is not known.

The TCR was taken from a man under 40 with type 1 diabetes. The chain couples TRBV6-5 to TRBJ2-7; 10 nucleotides agree with TRBD2. The specimen sequenced was naive CD4+ T cells from blood. CDR3 sequence: CASKGPIAGGGEQYF. The CDR3 DNA sequence: TGTGCCAGCAAGGGCCCTATAGCGGGAGGAGGCGAGCAGTACTTC.